The 31 T cell receptor beta chains below all came from one sample that was sequenced in a study of CD8 T cells in Susac syndrome. Random hexamers were used to reverse transcribe an amount of about 0.5 to 1 ug RNA. TCRdb itself ran the immunoSEQ multiplex PCR reads through MiXCR, one entry per CDR3 protein. This table has roughly 200,000 distinct CDR3 sequences, 90% to 95% appearing once. The sample was CD4+ T cells from PBMCs. Every receptor here comes from a human donor with Susac syndrome.

This chain connects TRBV24-1 to TRBJ2-1, with 11 bases identical to TRBD2. V was pared by 0 bases and J by 9 bases, with 6 bases of the junction left unmatched. Germline loops: CDR1 KGHDR, CDR2 SFDVKD. CDR3 length: 16 residues. The CDR3 spells CATSDLTSGSLSEQFF. The DNA of the CDR3 is TGTGCCACCAGTGATTTGACTAGCGGGAGTCTTAGTGAGCAGTTCTTC.

The chain joins TRBV29-1 to TRBJ1-1; no clear D. The V end was cut by 3 bases, the J end by 8 bases, with 10 bases between. Germline CDR1 SQVTM, CDR2 ANQGSEA. The CDR3 is made up of 11 amino acids. The CDR3 region is CSVDKGKEAFF. The DNA for the CDR3 is TGCAGCGTTGATAAAGGGAAAGAAGCTTTCTTT.

This clonotype was recorded once. The V and J genes are TRBV3-1 and TRBJ2-7; 8 bases line up with TRBD1. Germline V gene data show CDR1 as LGHDT and CDR2 as YNNKEL (reference sequence). The CDR3 is 15 amino acids. V trimming: 4 bases; J trimming: 4 bases; junction bases outside the gene matches: 9. CDR3: CASSPSSTGAYEQYF. The CDR3 nucleotides read TGTGCCAGCAGCCCTTCTTCGACAGGGGCGTACGAGCAGTACTTC.

V gene TRBV20-1 combines with J gene TRBJ2-7; 8 nucleotides line up with TRBD1. V shed 0 bases and J 4 bases; nucleotides not matched to a gene: 5. Germline values: CDR1 DFQATT, CDR2 SNEGSKA (reference sequence). The CDR3 is 14 residues long. CDR3 sequence reads: CSAREARGPYEQYF. DNA for the CDR3: TGCAGTGCTAGAGAGGCCAGGGGGCCTTACGAGCAGTACTTC.

The chain couples TRBV25-1 to TRBJ2-1, with D uncertain. The CDR3 contains 18 residues. V was cut by 1 base and J by 3 bases, with 19 bases left in between. Germline V lookup: CDR1 MGHDK, CDR2 SYGVNS. Here the CDR3 DNA reads TGTGCCAGCAGTGAATCTCGAAGTGTTTATCGTTTCTACAATGAGCAGTTCTTC. It translates to CASSESRSVYRFYNEQFF.

The CDR3 loop reads CASRTGGMDGELFF. In DNA form, the CDR3 reads TGTGCCAGCAGGACAGGGGGCATGGACGGGGAGCTGTTTTTT. The gene calls are TRBV2 and TRBJ2-2; 10 bases align to TRBD1. Unmatched junction bases numbered 5, after V lost 6 bases and J lost 7 bases. The germline V gene encodes CDR1 SNHLY and CDR2 FYNNEI. There are 14 residues in the CDR3.

The V and J genes are TRBV4-1 and TRBJ2-1, with 10 nucleotides matching TRBD1. Germline V lookup: CDR1 MGHRA, CDR2 YSYEKL. CDR3 size: 15 residues. Germline trimming cut 1 base from V and 8 bases from J; bases unmatched to any gene: 5. In DNA, the CDR3 is TGCGCCAGCAGCCAAGGACAGGGGGCGCAGGATGAGCAGTTCTTC. Its translation is CASSQGQGAQDEQFF.

This rearrangement joins TRBV10-3 to TRBJ2-5; 7 bases fit TRBD2. This CDR3 has 13 residues. Germline assignment: CDR1 ENHRY and CDR2 SYGVKD. The V gene end was trimmed by 6 bases and the J gene end by 5 bases; junction bases not matched to a gene: 6. The CDR3 coding sequence is TGTGCCATCAGCCCAGAGGGAGGGGAGACCCAGTACTTC. It encodes CAISPEGGETQYF.

The V and J genes are TRBV30 and TRBJ2-5, with 8 bases matching TRBD2. V lost 0 bases, J lost 7 bases, and 10 bases stayed unmatched. The germline CDR1 and CDR2 sequences are GTSNPN and SVGIG (reference sequence). The CDR3 runs to 15 residues. The CDR3 DNA reads as TGTGCCTGGAGTGTAGGGGCGGGAGGAGAGGTGACCCAGTACTTC. It codes for CAWSVGAGGEVTQYF.

V and J are TRBV25-1 and TRBJ1-1, with unresolved D. The CDR3 spans 12 residues. The ends were cut back, 4 bases at V and 5 bases at J, with 8 bases in the middle. Germline V CDR1 and CDR2: MGHDK, SYGVNS. Here the CDR3 DNA reads TGTGCCAGCAGTGCGGTTGGAACTGAAGCTTTCTTT. Its translation: CASSAVGTEAFF.

The chain carries TRBV6-5 and TRBJ1-5; TRBD1 is a possible D gene (6 bases). CDR1 and CDR2 from the germline V gene are MNHEY and SVGAGI. Trimming cost V 0 bases and J 3 bases, with 15 bases left between them. This CDR3 region has 17 residues. The CDR3 sequence: CASSYSGPPGVNQPQHF. CDR3 bases: TGTGCCAGCAGTTACTCGGGACCCCCAGGGGTCAATCAGCCCCAGCATTTT.

V usage is TRBV27 and J usage is TRBJ2-2; TRBD2 matches at 7 bases. Germline lookup yields CDR1 MNHEY and CDR2 SMNVEV (reference sequence). V shed 4 bases, J shed 7 bases, and the junction held 12 bases outside the gene matches. This CDR3 contains 16 residues. The chain's CDR3 is CASSSRAGDGNGELFF. CDR3 bases: TGTGCCAGCAGTTCTCGGGCGGGAGACGGGAACGGGGAGCTGTTTTTT.

The CDR3 coding sequence is TGTGCCAGCGGGTTCTCGCGGAGCTATGGCTACACCTTC. Its protein is CASGFSRSYGYTF. The chain employs TRBV2 and TRBJ1-2, with D hard to call. CDR1 and CDR2 from the germline V gene are SNHLY and FYNNEI. CDR3 length: 13 amino acids. V lost 8 bases and J lost 4, with 14 bases in between.

The J gene is TRBJ2-1, the V gene TRBV6-5, with TRBD1 identical over 8 bases. CDR3 length: 15 amino acids. Germline CDR1 reads MNHEY; CDR2 reads SVGAGI. J was trimmed by 1 base and V by 6 bases; bases with no gene match: 5. The CDR3 protein is CASRENRGSYNEQFF. The DNA for the CDR3 is TGTGCCAGCAGGGAAAACAGGGGGTCCTACAATGAGCAGTTCTTC.

This chain connects TRBV2 to TRBJ2-7; the D is unclear. This CDR3 has 12 amino acids. CDR1 SNHLY and CDR2 FYNNEI come from the germline V gene. The germline V and J ends were trimmed by 8 bases and 0 bases, with 8 bases remaining between them. The CDR3 protein is CASAGYSYEQYF. CDR3 coding DNA: TGTGCCAGCGCCGGGTACTCCTACGAGCAGTACTTC.

The CDR3 DNA sequence: TGTGCCAGCAGCTTCGATGGAAATTTCAATCAGCCCCAGCATTTT. Residues: CASSFDGNFNQPQHF. V is TRBV7-9 and J is TRBJ1-5; no firm D call. The V end was cut by 3 bases, the J end by 3 bases, with 12 bases between. CDR3 length equals 15 residues. Looked up from germline, CDR1 is SEHNR and CDR2 is FQNEAQ (reference sequence).

The chain uses TRBV28 and TRBJ2-5; no definite D call. The CDR3 consists of 15 residues. CDR1 is MDHEN, CDR2 SYDVKM, per germline. Between the trimmed V and J ends, which lost 3 bases and 5 bases, there was a span of 16 bases. The DNA for the CDR3 is TGTGCCAGCAGTTTGATGGGATACGTGGGGGAGACCCAGTACTTC. Protein sequence: CASSLMGYVGETQYF. The full variable domain, with the rest looked up from reference TRBV28 and TRBJ2-5, is DVKVTQSSRYLVKRTGEKVFLECVQDMDHENMFWYRQDPGLGLRLIYFSYDVKMKEKGDIPEGYSVSREKKERFSLILESASTNQTSMYLCASSLMGYVGETQYFGPGTRLLVL.

The V call is TRBV19, the J call TRBJ2-5; no definite D call. CDR1 is LNHDA and CDR2 is SQIVND in the germline V gene (reference sequence). This CDR3 is 11 amino acids long. Trimming left V 6 bases short and J 7 bases short, with 9 bases between. The CDR3 DNA is TGTGCCAGTAGCGAGGCCGGGACCCAGTACTTC. This codes for CASSEAGTQYF. The full variable domain, its missing parts supplied by reference TRBV19 and TRBJ2-5, is DGGITQSPKYLFRKEGQNVTLSCEQNLNHDAMYWYRQDPGQGLRLIYYSQIVNDFQKGDIAEGYSVSREKKESFPLTVTSAQKNPTAFYLCASSEAGTQYFGPGTRLLVL.

This clonotype was detected once. The gene calls are TRBV10-3 and TRBJ2-1, with a weak D call TRBD2 (5 bases). Germline V gene sequence: CDR1 ENHRY, CDR2 SYGVKD. Trimming pared 7 bases from V and 8 bases from J, leaving 18 bases between. The CDR3 consists of 14 residues. The CDR3: CAIKAGGSRDEQFF. The CDR3 DNA reads TGTGCCATCAAGGCGGGCGGCTCAAGGGATGAGCAGTTCTTC.

The gene calls are TRBV20-1 and TRBJ1-4; D might be TRBD1 (5 bases). V was cut by 2 bases and J by 7 bases, with 11 bases left in between. This CDR3 is 13 amino acids long. Germline V gene sequence: CDR1 DFQATT, CDR2 SNEGSKA (reference sequence). The CDR3 DNA reads TGCAGTGCTAGAACCAGGGAGAGTGAAAAACTGTTTTTT. This gives the protein CSARTRESEKLFF.

This chain connects TRBV18 to TRBJ1-1; TRBD1 is a possible D gene (5 bases). The CDR3 extends over 13 amino acids. Germline-derived CDR1 and CDR2 are KGHSH and LQKENI. Deletions cut 7 bases from V and 1 base from J, with 10 bases between. The CDR3 DNA follows: TGTGCCAGCTACGACAGCCAGAACACTGAAGCTTTCTTT. Its protein is CASYDSQNTEAFF.

V and J are TRBV27 and TRBJ1-5; no definite D call. The ends were cut back, 1 base at V and 7 bases at J, with 5 bases in the middle. CDR1 is MNHEY, CDR2 SMNVEV, per germline (reference sequence). This CDR3 is built from 12 residues. The CDR3 DNA reads as TGTGCCAGCAGTTTATTTGGCCAGCCCCAGCATTTT. It encodes CASSLFGQPQHF.

The chain employs TRBV29-1 and TRBJ2-2; 12 nucleotides line up with TRBD1. This CDR3 spans 16 amino acids. Germline-derived CDR1 and CDR2 are SQVTM and ANQGSEA. Unmatched junction bases numbered 9, after V lost 3 bases and J lost 7 bases. CDR3 coding DNA: TGCAGCGTTGATGTCACCGGGACAGGGGGCGGCGGGGAGCTGTTTTTT. The encoded protein is CSVDVTGTGGGGELFF.

This clonotype was detected only once. This chain uses TRBV5-1 with TRBJ2-3; the D gene is possibly TRBD2 (5 bases). The ends were cut back, 1 base at V and 9 bases at J, with 12 bases in the middle. The CDR3 consists of 13 residues. CDR1 is SGHRS and CDR2 is YFSETQ in the germline V gene. CDR3 region: CASSLSGMGTQYF. The CDR3, as DNA: TGCGCCAGCAGCTTGTCGGGGATGGGGACGCAGTATTTT.

The gene calls are TRBV29-1 and TRBJ2-2; tentatively, D is TRBD1 (6 bases). The CDR3 is made up of 14 amino acids. Trimming took off 2 bases at V and 3 bases at J, with 10 bases between the two ends. CDR1 and CDR2 from the germline V gene are SQVTM and ANQGSEA. CDR3: CSVESRGDTGELFF. CDR3 nucleotides: TGCAGCGTTGAAAGCAGGGGTGACACCGGGGAGCTGTTTTTT.

The V and J genes are TRBV7-9 and TRBJ2-6; TRBD2 agrees at 8 bases. The CDR3 consists of 15 residues. CDR1 SEHNR and CDR2 FQNEAQ come from the germline V gene (reference sequence). Unmatched junction bases numbered 10, after V lost 4 bases and J lost 11 bases. The CDR3 coding sequence is TGTGCCAGCAGCTCCTACGGGAGGGGGAGTGACGTCCTGACTTTC. This sequence encodes CASSSYGRGSDVLTF.

This rearrangement joins TRBV7-9 to TRBJ2-7; the match to TRBD2 covers 9 bases. Germline V CDR1 and CDR2: SEHNR, FQNEAQ (reference sequence). The length of the CDR3 is 14 residues. Trimming at V came to 7 bases and at J to 3 bases, leaving 7 bases not matched to a gene. The CDR3 protein is CASTWLAGNYEQYF. CDR3 DNA: TGTGCCAGCACCTGGCTAGCGGGAAACTACGAGCAGTACTTC.

This chain uses TRBV5-6 with TRBJ1-2, with TRBD1 as a possible D gene (6 bases). Trimming pared 3 bases from V and 5 bases from J, leaving 23 bases between. CDR1 is SGHDT, CDR2 YYEEEE, per germline. This CDR3 has 17 residues. This CDR3 is CASSSLRSAGEFYGYTF. CDR3 nucleotide sequence: TGTGCCAGCAGCTCTCTCCGGTCGGCAGGGGAGTTTTATGGCTACACCTTC.

The chain joins TRBV28 to TRBJ1-2, with TRBD1 matching 9 bases. Germline CDR1 and CDR2: MDHEN and SYDVKM. This CDR3 contains 14 residues. V trimming: 1 base; J trimming: 4 bases; junction bases outside the gene matches: 1. The CDR3 reads CASSLSTGGYGYTF. The DNA for the CDR3 is TGTGCCAGCAGTTTATCGACAGGGGGCTATGGCTACACCTTC.

V and J are TRBV7-9 and TRBJ2-7; D perhaps matches TRBD2 (5 bases). The length of the CDR3 is 16 residues. Per germline, CDR1 SEHNR and CDR2 FQNEAQ (reference sequence). The V gene lost 5 bases and the J gene lost 3 bases, with 20 bases spanning the gap. In DNA form, the CDR3 reads TGTGCCAGCAGCGAGACGCGGGCCTTCGCAATCTACGAGCAGTACTTC. Translating it yields CASSETRAFAIYEQYF.

This clonotype was picked up one time. The CDR3 DNA reads as TGTGCCAGCAGTTTACCGGTTCGGGGACCCGTAGCCTACAATGAGCAGTTCTTC. Amino acids: CASSLPVRGPVAYNEQFF. The V and J genes are TRBV28 and TRBJ2-1, with D perhaps given as TRBD1 or TRBD2 (5 bases each). The germline CDR1 and CDR2 sequences are MDHEN and SYDVKM. The CDR3 is made up of 18 amino acids. Trimming took 2 bases from V and 2 from J, leaving 19 bases between them. Full variable domain (missing parts from reference TRBV28 and TRBJ2-1): DVKVTQSSRYLVKRTGEKVFLECVQDMDHENMFWYRQDPGLGLRLIYFSYDVKMKEKGDIPEGYSVSREKKERFSLILESASTNQTSMYLCASSLPVRGPVAYNEQFFGPGTRLTVL.